This T cell receptor (beta chain) is drawn from a study of cytomegalovirus exposure and HLA in healthy donors. General study points: Later on, analysis showed that most CMV-associated TCR beta chains appeared to be HLA-restricted. The investigators catalogued some 150 TCR beta chains as cytomegalovirus-associated. Later, an analysis showed that TCR beta chains associated with HLA were more clonally expanded than others that were equally common. While the bulk of TCR sequences proved rare, some public TCRs turned up in many donors.

The PCR ran on 60 Vbeta and 13 Jbeta primers. Profiled with immunoSEQ multiplex PCR; TCRdb holds only in-frame clones, not every one. The sample has about 140,000 clones, roughly 80% seen once. Regarding this clone: Antigen unknown.

Sample: PBMCs. The clonotype originates from a man aged 35-49 years in good health and CMV-seronegative.

The CDR3 sequence is CASRRQQGAYVGYTF. The DNA for the CDR3 is TGTGCCAGCAGGAGACAACAGGGGGCGTATGTTGGCTACACCTTC. The genes are TRBV6-4 and TRBJ1-2, with TRBD1 identical over 9 bases. CDR1 is MRHNA and CDR2 is SNTAGT in the germline V gene. CDR3 size: 15 residues. J gave up 7 bases and V 6 bases, and 12 bases lay outside the gene matches.